One and the same sample provided the 13 T cell receptor beta chains below, sequenced in a study of cytomegalovirus exposure and HLA in healthy donors. Researchers ran the PCR with 60 Vbeta and 13 Jbeta primers. The assay was immunoSEQ multiplex PCR, and TCRdb's table has in-frame clones only and misses some. This table has approximately 90,000 clones, 60% to 80% appearing once. Sequenced: PBMCs. Receptors originate from a boy younger than 18 in good health and CMV-seronegative.

This chain uses TRBV7-2 with TRBJ1-1; D remains unclear. Germline CDR1 reads SGHTA; CDR2 reads FQGNSA. V lost 3 bases to trimming and J lost 7 bases, with 15 bases between them. The CDR3 consists of 14 residues. The CDR3 nucleotides read TGTGCCAGCAGCTTGGGCGGGATTAATTTTGAAGCTTTCTTT. Amino acid sequence: CASSLGGINFEAFF.

The chain carries TRBV18 and TRBJ2-5; TRBD1 aligns across 9 bases. V lost 4 bases, J lost 5 bases, and 2 bases stayed unmatched. Looked up from germline, CDR1 is KGHSH and CDR2 is LQKENI. The CDR3 consists of 13 residues. In DNA form, the CDR3 reads TGTGCCAGCTCACTACAGGGGGCGGAGACCCAGTACTTC. It yields the protein CASSLQGAETQYF.

This clone was recorded a few times. The chain links TRBV28 to TRBJ1-1; 7 bases line up with TRBD1. Germline CDR1 MDHEN, CDR2 SYDVKM. Trimming cost V 4 bases and J 2 bases; bases outside gene matches: 4. This CDR3 comprises 14 residues. In nucleotides, the CDR3 is TGTGCCAGCAGTTCACAGGGGCCCAACACTGAAGCTTTCTTT. Protein product: CASSSQGPNTEAFF.

The sample holds a few counts of this clone. This chain joins TRBV9 and TRBJ2-7; weak D call: TRBD2 (6 bases). Trimming stripped 3 bases from V and 3 bases from J, with 16 bases between. This CDR3 contains 15 residues. In germline, CDR1 is SGDLS, CDR2 YYNGEE. The DNA for the CDR3 is TGTGCCAGCAGCGCCTTCTCCGGGGGATTCTACGAGCAGTACTTC. It encodes CASSAFSGGFYEQYF.

This chain joins TRBV5-4 and TRBJ2-1; 7 bases map to TRBD2. Germline loops: CDR1 SGHNT, CDR2 YYREEE (reference sequence). J gave up 0 bases and V 0 bases, and 6 bases lay outside the gene matches. The CDR3 runs to 17 residues. The CDR3 loop reads CASSLETSPSSYNEQFF. In DNA form, the CDR3 reads TGTGCCAGCAGCTTGGAGACTAGCCCTAGCTCCTACAATGAGCAGTTCTTC.

The gene calls are TRBV6-1 and TRBJ1-1, with 11 nucleotides matching TRBD1. CDR3 length equals 14 residues. The J segment lost 10 bases and the V segment lost 4 bases, leaving 8 bases of the junction unmatched. Germline V gives CDR1 MNHNS, CDR2 SASEGT. CDR3 region: CASSGTGTGGRAFF. As DNA, the CDR3 is TGTGCCAGCAGTGGCACCGGGACAGGGGGACGAGCTTTCTTT.

This clone was detected only once. The rearrangement joins TRBV6-5 to TRBJ1-5; a weak D match, TRBD1 (5 bases). V shed 0 bases and J shed 6 bases, with 12 bases lying between them. Per the germline V gene, CDR1 is MNHEY and CDR2 is SVGAGI. The CDR3 is 15 residues long. The CDR3 bases are TGTGCCAGCAGTTACTCGGGGGGTTCTGGTCAGCCCCAGCATTTT. It translates to CASSYSGGSGQPQHF.

This clone was observed a few times. The genes are TRBV28 and TRBJ1-4; D is possibly TRBD1 (6 bases). CDR3 length: 15 amino acids. Trimming removed 4 bases from V and 8 bases from J, with 17 bases in between. Germline loops: CDR1 MDHEN, CDR2 SYDVKM. CDR3 region: CASSSRRGHGEKLFF. CDR3 nucleotides: TGTGCCAGCAGTTCCAGAAGGGGACATGGAGAAAAACTGTTTTTT.

The genes are TRBV7-9 and TRBJ1-1, with a weak D call TRBD1 (6 bases). The V gene lost 5 bases and the J gene lost 3 bases, with 13 bases spanning the gap. Germline CDR1 reads SEHNR; CDR2 reads FQNEAQ (reference sequence). CDR3 length: 14 amino acids. The CDR3 DNA reads as TGTGCCAGCAGCCTCACAGGGAAGTACACTGAAGCTTTCTTT. This sequence encodes CASSLTGKYTEAFF.

This clone was seen a handful of times. V is TRBV13 and J is TRBJ1-1, with 9 bases aligning to TRBD1. Germline V lookup: CDR1 PRHDT, CDR2 FYEKMQ (reference sequence). V lost 7 bases and J lost 7; bases outside the gene matches: 7. The CDR3 contains 13 residues. The CDR3 sequence is CASKTGGDSEAFF. For the CDR3, the DNA is TGTGCCAGCAAAACAGGGGGCGACAGTGAAGCTTTCTTT.

The chain couples TRBV7-9 to TRBJ1-5; D is undetermined. Per germline, CDR1 SEHNR and CDR2 FQNEAQ (reference sequence). With 6 bases removed from V and 0 bases from J, the gap between germline ends came to 9 bases. The CDR3 is 14 amino acids. The CDR3 spells CASSHDSSNQPQHF. CDR3 DNA: TGTGCCAGCAGTCACGACTCTAGCAATCAGCCCCAGCATTTT.

This clone was counted between two and nine times. J is TRBJ1-1 and V is TRBV28, with unresolved D. In germline, CDR1 is MDHEN, CDR2 SYDVKM. The CDR3 totals 13 residues. V lost 3 bases to trimming and J lost 1 base, with 6 bases between them. The CDR3 spells CASSLSWNTEAFF. CDR3 coding DNA: TGTGCCAGCAGTTTGTCTTGGAACACTGAAGCTTTCTTT.

CDR3 region: CASSQDLRQISTDTQYF. Written as DNA, the CDR3 is TGTGCCAGCAGCCAAGACCTCCGACAGATAAGCACAGATACGCAGTATTTT. The chain joins TRBV4-2 to TRBJ2-3, with D tentatively TRBD1 (5 bases). V shed 0 bases and J shed 0 bases, with 13 bases lying between them. Looked up from germline, CDR1 is LGHNA and CDR2 is YNFKEQ. CDR3 length equals 17 residues.